This passage covers 27 T cell receptor beta chains from one sample sequenced in a study of molecular identifiers for immune sequencing clone quantification. TCRdb re-called the PCR reads with MiXCR, one entry per CDR3 protein. This repertoire shows approximately 59,000 distinct CDR3 sequences, 18% found once; its top ten account for 1.5% to 1.9%. Sequenced input: naive CD8+ T cells from blood, with Jurkat cell RNA spiked in. Specified subset: FACS-sorted CD8+CD4-CCR7+CD45RA+ naive T cells. The receptors here all came from a human donor in good health. Some libraries in this study had Jurkat cell RNA spiked in.

This clonotype has ten or more counts. V gene TRBV13 combines with J gene TRBJ2-2; D gene ambiguous. Trimming took off 5 bases at V and 5 bases at J, with 6 bases between the two ends. The CDR3 is made up of 12 amino acids. The germline V gene has CDR1 PRHDT and CDR2 FYEKMQ (reference sequence). DNA for the CDR3: TGTGCCAGCAGCCATGGTACCGGGGAGCTGTTTTTT. Translated: CASSHGTGELFF.

The chain combines TRBV28 with TRBJ2-7; D call uncertain. The length of the CDR3 is 13 residues. Between the trimmed V and J ends, which lost 3 bases and 1 base, there was a span of 7 bases. CDR1 and CDR2 (germline): MDHEN, SYDVKM. The CDR3 nucleotides are TGTGCCAGCAGTTTGGGTATTTCCTACGAGCAGTACTTC. Its protein product is CASSLGISYEQYF.

This clonotype has a count of ten or more. V usage is TRBV4-2 and J usage is TRBJ1-2; 7 bases agree with TRBD1. The germline CDR1 and CDR2 sequences are LGHNA and YNFKEQ. The CDR3 contains 14 residues. Trimming cost V 6 bases and J 7 bases; bases outside gene matches: 11. Here the CDR3 reads CASSWLEGASGYTF. The CDR3 nucleotides are TGTGCCAGCAGTTGGCTGGAGGGGGCCAGTGGCTACACCTTC.

Ten or more counts support this clonotype. V and J are TRBV11-2 and TRBJ2-1, with 11 bases that match TRBD2. This CDR3 has 15 amino acids. CDR1 is SGHAT and CDR2 is FQNNGV in the germline V gene. The junction had 7 bases not matched to a gene; V was cut back by 5 bases and J by 7 bases. The CDR3 region is CASSIAGGPVNEQFF. The CDR3 nucleotides read TGTGCCAGCAGCATAGCGGGAGGGCCTGTAAATGAGCAGTTCTTC.

This clonotype was recorded many times. The chain is built from TRBV13 and TRBJ2-7; D remains unclear. V gave up 5 bases and J gave up 6 bases, with 11 bases separating them. The germline V gene encodes CDR1 PRHDT and CDR2 FYEKMQ (reference sequence). The CDR3 is made up of 12 amino acids. The CDR3 region is CASSLEIGEQYF. The CDR3 DNA is TGTGCCAGCAGCCTTGAAATTGGCGAGCAGTACTTC.

For this clonotype: This may arise from a read error, as a much more abundant clone is one base away. Since the CDR3 does not end with the conserved phenylalanine or tryptophan, this likely comes from a read error. V gene TRBV10-3 combines with J gene TRBJ2-2, with D possibly TRBD1 on 6 matching bases. Germline assignment: CDR1 ENHRY and CDR2 SYGVKD. Between the trimmed V and J ends, which lost 6 bases and 5 bases, there was a span of 13 bases. This CDR3 is built from 14 residues. CDR3 bases: TGTGCCATCAGCGGCCAGGGGAAAACCGGGGAGCTGTTTCTT. Residues: CAISGQGKTGELFL.

The sample holds many counts of this clonotype. The V and J genes are TRBV4-1 and TRBJ2-7; D is unresolved. Trimming took 3 bases from V and 2 from J, leaving 8 bases between them. Per germline, CDR1 MGHRA and CDR2 YSYEKL. The CDR3 consists of 13 residues. CDR3 in amino acids: CASSHQPAYEQYF. The CDR3, as DNA: TGCGCCAGCAGCCATCAACCCGCCTACGAGCAGTACTTC.

In its sample, this clonotype was seen a few times. The J gene is TRBJ1-2, the V gene TRBV7-9, with a tentative D call TRBD1 (5 bases). Germline V gene sequence: CDR1 SEHNR, CDR2 FQNEAQ (reference sequence). Deletions cut 3 bases from V and 0 bases from J, with 8 bases between. The CDR3 contains 14 residues. DNA of the CDR3: TGTGCCAGCAGCTTGGGGACGGCTAACTATGGCTACACCTTC. Its translation: CASSLGTANYGYTF.

The rearrangement joins TRBV27 to TRBJ2-3; tentative D call: TRBD1 (6 bases). There are 15 residues in the CDR3. From germline, CDR1 is MNHEY and CDR2 SMNVEV (reference sequence). V gave up 8 bases and J gave up 2 bases, with 17 bases separating them. CDR3 DNA sequence: TGTGCCAGCGGTACCAGGACAGCTTTCACAGATACGCAGTATTTT. This gives the protein CASGTRTAFTDTQYF.

In this sample, this clonotype turned up many times. The chain combines TRBV2 with TRBJ2-7; 7 bases are a match to TRBD2. CDR3 length: 17 amino acids. Trimming cost V 5 bases and J 3 bases; bases outside gene matches: 16. Germline V gene lookup returns CDR1 SNHLY and CDR2 FYNNEI. CDR3 in DNA: TGTGCCAGCAGTCGCGACCTCCTCAGCGGGAACCTCTACGAGCAGTACTTC. It encodes CASSRDLLSGNLYEQYF.

This clonotype was recorded a few times. The rearrangement uses TRBV20-1 and TRBJ2-7; 11 nucleotides match TRBD2. Germline V gene data show CDR1 as DFQATT and CDR2 as SNEGSKA (reference sequence). The V segment lost 6 bases and the J segment 4 bases; nucleotides outside the gene matches: 8. The CDR3 contains 14 residues. Here the CDR3 reads CSAPPGLAVYEQYF. The CDR3 region has the DNA TGCAGTGCCCCCCCGGGACTAGCGGTTTACGAGCAGTACTTC.

This clonotype was seen many times. The rearrangement links TRBV12-3 or TRBV12-4 to TRBJ2-5; TRBD1 aligns across 7 bases. The CDR3 is 15 amino acids. V gave up 5 bases and J gave up 0 bases; unmatched junction bases: 6. The CDR3 DNA sequence: TGTGCCAGCAGTCCCATGACAGGGAACCAAGAGACCCAGTACTTC. Translation gives CASSPMTGNQETQYF.

In this sample, this clonotype turned up many times. The chain recombines TRBV5-6 with TRBJ2-1; 9 nucleotides align to TRBD2. There are 16 residues in the CDR3. J was trimmed by 3 bases and V by 0 bases; bases with no gene match: 4. Germline lookup yields CDR1 SGHDT and CDR2 YYEEEE. CDR3 residues: CASSLAGTSSYNEQFF. CDR3 DNA sequence: TGTGCCAGCAGCTTGGCGGGGACTAGCAGCTACAATGAGCAGTTCTTC. Looking up the rest from reference TRBV5-6 and TRBJ2-1 gives the full variable domain: DAGVTQSPTHLIKTRGQQVTLRCSPKSGHDTVSWYQQALGQGPQFIFQYYEEEERQRGNFPDRFSGHQFPNYSSELNVNALLLGDSALYLCASSLAGTSSYNEQFFGPGTRLTVL.

This clonotype was seen repeatedly, ten times or more. This sequence joins TRBV6-5 and TRBJ2-7, with D possibly being TRBD1 (6 bases). In germline, CDR1 is MNHEY, CDR2 SVGAGI. V was cut by 5 bases and J by 2 bases, with 10 bases left in between. This CDR3 is built from 13 residues. The DNA of the CDR3 is TGTGCCAGCAGTCCGGGACATCCCTACGAGCAGTACTTC. As protein: CASSPGHPYEQYF.

In its sample, this clonotype was seen once. Lacking the conserved final phenylalanine or tryptophan, this CDR3 likely reflects a read error. The chain links TRBV4-3 to TRBJ2-1; 7 bases are a match to TRBD2. The J call may be incorrect, as the DNA end agrees better with TRBJ2-7. Germline CDR1 reads LGHNA; CDR2 reads YSLEER. The CDR3 contains 17 residues. The CDR3 DNA reads TGCGCCAGCAGCCAAGAAGAGCCTAGCGGTGCTGGCAATGAGCAGTACCTC. Encoded protein: CASSQEEPSGAGNEQYL.

This clonotype has a count of ten or more. The chain carries TRBV29-1 and TRBJ2-1, with 7 positions matching TRBD1. Germline CDR1 SQVTM, CDR2 ANQGSEA. V lost 1 base to trimming and J lost 7 bases; unmatched junction nucleotides: 10. The CDR3 is 15 amino acids. DNA of the CDR3: TGCAGCGTTGAAGTGTACAGGGGATTGTTGAATGAGCAGTTCTTC. Residues: CSVEVYRGLLNEQFF.

This clonotype has ten or more counts. V gene TRBV5-1 combines with J gene TRBJ1-2, with 8 bases fitting TRBD1. This CDR3 is built from 15 residues. With V trimmed by 0 bases and J by 8 bases, 9 bases remained unmatched. Germline CDR1 and CDR2: SGHRS and YFSETQ. In nucleotides, the CDR3 is TGCGCCAGCAGCTTGGCCAATTCAGGGGGCGCGGGCTACACCTTC. Translated: CASSLANSGGAGYTF. Together with reference TRBV5-1 and TRBJ1-2, the CDR3 gives the full variable domain: KAGVTQTPRYLIKTRGQQVTLSCSPISGHRSVSWYQQTPGQGLQFLFEYFSETQRNKGNFPGRFSGRQFSNSRSEMNVSTLELGDSALYLCASSLANSGGAGYTFGSGTRLTVV.

Ten or more counts support this clonotype. This sequence joins TRBV7-9 and TRBJ2-7, with 11 nucleotides matching TRBD1. CDR3 length equals 16 residues. CDR1 and CDR2 from the germline V gene are SEHNR and FQNEAQ (reference sequence). The ends lost 6 bases at V and 3 bases at J; junction bases unmatched: 10. CDR3 coding DNA: TGTGCCAGCAGTCGGACAGGGGGCTTTTCATTCTACGAGCAGTACTTC. This sequence encodes CASSRTGGFSFYEQYF.

By sample fraction, this clonotype is medium-sized (0.01 to 0.1%). CDR3 region: CSVEDSRRSTDTQYF. As DNA, the CDR3 is TGCAGCGTTGAAGATTCGAGGCGAAGCACAGATACGCAGTATTTT. The J gene is TRBJ2-3, the V gene TRBV29-1; no clear D gene. The CDR3 runs 15 residues. Trimming took off 0 bases at V and 0 bases at J, with 10 bases between the two ends. Germline CDR1 reads SQVTM; CDR2 reads ANQGSEA.

This clonotype was recorded many times. The rearrangement links TRBV5-4 to TRBJ2-3; TRBD2 is a possible D gene (6 bases). V lost 2 bases and J 2 bases, leaving 9 bases between the germline ends. The germline gives CDR1 SGHNT, CDR2 YYREEE (reference sequence). The CDR3 sequence is 14 residues long. For the CDR3, the DNA is TGTGCCAGCAGCTTCGGAGGGTACACAGATACGCAGTATTTT. It encodes CASSFGGYTDTQYF.

A remark on this clonotype: This sequence may be a read error, since a much larger clone differs from it by one base. The chain joins TRBV5-3 to TRBJ2-2, with 10 bases that match TRBD2. TRBV5-3 is an ORF; its function is uncertain. The CDR3 runs to 19 residues. CDR3 loop: CASSLGQWRAGGIIGELFF. The CDR3 DNA follows: TGTGCCAGCAGCTTGGGGCAGTGGCGAGCGGGGGGGATCATCGGGGAGCTGTTTTTT.

Ten or more counts support this clonotype. CDR3 nucleotide sequence: TGCGCCAGCAGCTTGGAGGTGGTGGGGAATGAAAAACTGTTTTTT. The encoded protein is CASSLEVVGNEKLFF. The rearrangement uses TRBV5-1 and TRBJ1-4; D not resolved. V was shortened by 0 bases and J by 5 bases, with 11 bases between the two germline ends. CDR1 and CDR2 (germline): SGHRS, YFSETQ. CDR3 length equals 15 residues.

The V call is TRBV12-3 or TRBV12-4, the J call TRBJ2-2; D gene ambiguous. Between the trimmed V and J ends, which lost 11 bases and 2 bases, there was a span of 18 bases. The CDR3 has 15 residues. This CDR3 is CACYKERLNTGELFF. The CDR3 DNA follows: TGTGCCTGCTATAAGGAGAGGTTAAACACCGGGGAGCTGTTTTTT.

This clonotype was observed at least ten times. V is TRBV7-9 and J is TRBJ2-4; 14 nucleotides line up with TRBD2. V gave up 5 bases and J gave up 6 bases; unmatched junction bases: 12. CDR1 SEHNR and CDR2 FQNEAQ come from the germline V gene (reference sequence). This CDR3 is built from 18 residues. CDR3 DNA sequence: TGTGCCAGCAGCACGCCGGGACTAGCGGGAGATGTCAGAAACATTCAGTACTTC. It is translated as CASSTPGLAGDVRNIQYF.

This clonotype was recorded a few times. V and J are TRBV3-1 and TRBJ2-1; no firm D call. The V end lost 0 bases, the J end lost 4 bases, and 13 bases lay between the germline ends. CDR1 LGHDT and CDR2 YNNKEL come from the germline V gene (reference sequence). This CDR3 has 16 amino acids. The CDR3 DNA reads as TGTGCCAGCAGCCAAGATACCCAAACCCCTTACAATGAGCAGTTCTTC. Protein product: CASSQDTQTPYNEQFF.

This clonotype was observed many times. The chain employs TRBV13 and TRBJ2-3; TRBD2 might be the D (6 bases). CDR1 is PRHDT, CDR2 FYEKMQ, per germline (reference sequence). V was trimmed by 4 bases and J by 1 base, leaving 9 bases between them. The CDR3 consists of 14 residues. The CDR3 spells CASSSIAGTDTQYF. CDR3 bases: TGTGCCAGCAGCTCTATAGCGGGCACAGATACGCAGTATTTT.

This clonotype was detected a few times. A much larger clonotype is one base distant, so this may be a read error. The chain uses TRBV6-1 and TRBJ2-1; the match to TRBD2 covers 7 bases. There are 13 residues in the CDR3. Germline CDR1 is MNHNS and CDR2 is SASEGT. This CDR3 is CAGSEGGGYEQFF. Here the CDR3 DNA reads TGTGCCGGCAGTGAAGGCGGGGGTTATGAGCAGTTCTTC.